The 25 T cell receptor beta chains below were found in one sample sequenced in a study of monozygotic twins with inflammatory bowel disease. No DNA is given; TCRdb re-called the 5' RACE reads and lists each CDR3 protein once. Its table lists a few hundred thousand distinct CDR3 sequences. The sequencing input was blood. The receptors derive from a human donor with ulcerative colitis or Crohn's disease, or a healthy co-twin of an affected twin (not recorded which).

The CDR3 sequence: CASSLRGHYEQYF. The rearrangement joins TRBV3-1 to TRBJ2-7; TCRdb selects TRBD1, and the lack of DNA leaves this call unchecked. The CDR3 runs 13 residues. Germline V gene data show CDR1 as LGHDT and CDR2 as YNNKEL (reference sequence).

V gene TRBV5-1 combines with J gene TRBJ1-2. Looked up from germline, CDR1 is SGHRS and CDR2 is YFSETQ. This CDR3 contains 14 residues. CDR3: CASSPREGNYGYTF.

This rearrangement joins TRBV7-9 to TRBJ1-6. Germline V gene sequence: CDR1 SEHNR, CDR2 FQNEAQ (reference sequence). This CDR3 comprises 12 residues. The CDR3 loop is CASSWEFSPLHF.

V gene TRBV27 combines with J gene TRBJ1-3. The germline gives CDR1 MNHEY, CDR2 SMNVEV (reference sequence). The length of the CDR3 is 16 residues. CDR3 sequence: CASSLTHQSPGNTIYF.

CDR3 amino acids: CASSTRTVNVGANVLTF. The chain couples TRBV27 to TRBJ2-6; TCRdb designates TRBD1, a call that cannot be tested without DNA. The CDR3 is 17 amino acids. Per germline, CDR1 MNHEY and CDR2 SMNVEV (reference sequence).

The chain has TRBV18 and TRBJ1-3. The CDR3 is made up of 16 amino acids. Germline V gene lookup returns CDR1 KGHSH and CDR2 LQKENI. CDR3 sequence: CASSLLSDFSGNTIYF.

This chain connects TRBV28 to TRBJ2-5; the TCRdb D gene call, TRBD1, has no DNA to confirm it. Germline CDR1 MDHEN, CDR2 SYDVKM. This CDR3 has 14 residues. The CDR3 protein is CAIVGQGGLQTQYF.

The V call is TRBV5-1, the J call TRBJ2-3. There are 14 residues in the CDR3. In germline, CDR1 is SGHRS, CDR2 YFSETQ. This chain's CDR3 is CASRSNAGTDTQYF.

The V gene is TRBV24-1, the J gene TRBJ2-6; checking the TCRdb D call of TRBD1 is not possible without DNA. The CDR3 covers 15 residues. CDR1 is KGHDR, CDR2 SFDVKD, per germline. The CDR3 loop reads CATGGVPSGANVLTF.

This chain connects TRBV5-5 to TRBJ2-1; absent DNA, TCRdb's TRBD2 call cannot be checked. The CDR3 totals 16 residues. Germline-derived CDR1 and CDR2 are SGHKS and YYEKEE (reference sequence). The CDR3 sequence: CASSSLSGSRYNEQFF.

The rearrangement links TRBV12-3 or TRBV12-4 to TRBJ1-4. The CDR3 consists of 13 residues. CDR3 protein: CASSHSMPEKLFF.

The J gene is TRBJ1-1, the V gene TRBV9; TCRdb returns TRBD1, unconfirmable since there is no DNA. The CDR3 runs to 15 residues. Per the germline V gene, CDR1 is SGDLS and CDR2 is YYNGEE. CDR3 protein: CASSEDETGVTEAFF.

The CDR3 region is CASSQTGVIHEQYF. The chain employs TRBV16 and TRBJ2-7; TCRdb's D call, TRBD1, is unchecked because there is no DNA. This CDR3 is built from 14 residues. CDR1 and CDR2 from the germline V gene are KGHSY and FQNENV. The complete variable domain, with remaining parts taken from reference TRBV16 and TRBJ2-7, reads GEEVAQTPKHLVRGEGQKAKLYCAPIKGHSYVFWYQQVLKNEFKFLISFQNENVFDETGMPKERFSAKCLPNSPCSLEIQATKLEDSAVYFCASSQTGVIHEQYFGPGTRLTVT.

The V call is TRBV10-2, the J call TRBJ2-1. The length of the CDR3 is 15 residues. Germline loops: CDR1 WSHSY, CDR2 SAAADI. This CDR3 is CASSGHVNSYNEQFF.

The chain recombines TRBV28 with TRBJ2-3; TCRdb's D call, TRBD2, is unchecked because there is no DNA. There are 14 residues in the CDR3. Germline lookup yields CDR1 MDHEN and CDR2 SYDVKM. The CDR3 loop reads CASRSSGRPDTQYF.

The chain links TRBV15 to TRBJ2-7. This CDR3 spans 12 amino acids. Germline lookup yields CDR1 LNHNV and CDR2 YYDKDF (reference sequence). The CDR3 reads CATSSGIYEQYF.

The CDR3: CASSLLASEQFF. V and J are TRBV11-3 and TRBJ2-1. CDR3 length: 12 amino acids. Germline-derived CDR1 and CDR2 are SGHNT and YENEEA.

The gene calls are TRBV18 and TRBJ2-7. CDR3 length equals 13 residues. Looked up from germline, CDR1 is KGHSH and CDR2 is LQKENI. CDR3 amino acids: CASSEDLLGEQYF.

J is TRBJ1-1 and V is TRBV19; TCRdb's D call, TRBD1, is unchecked because there is no DNA. This CDR3 region has 12 residues. Germline CDR1 LNHDA, CDR2 SQIVND (reference sequence). CDR3 in amino acids: CASRNRGTEAFF. The whole variable domain, remainder taken from reference TRBV19 and TRBJ1-1, is DGGITQSPKYLFRKEGQNVTLSCEQNLNHDAMYWYRQDPGQGLRLIYYSQIVNDFQKGDIAEGYSVSREKKESFPLTVTSAQKNPTAFYLCASRNRGTEAFFGQGTRLTVV.

The J gene is TRBJ2-1, the V gene TRBV6-2 or TRBV6-3; there is no DNA to check the TCRdb D call of TRBD2. Germline V gives CDR1 MNHEY, CDR2 SVGEGT. The CDR3 is 21 amino acids. CDR3 sequence reads: CASSYSRRGKAGGSLYNEQFF.

J is TRBJ2-7 and V is TRBV5-1; TCRdb's D call, TRBD2, is unchecked because there is no DNA. CDR3 length: 18 residues. CDR1 and CDR2 (germline): SGHRS, YFSETQ. CDR3: CASSLKVFLGDYMNEQYF.

V and J are TRBV9 and TRBJ2-2; TCRdb returns TRBD1, unconfirmable since there is no DNA. CDR3 length equals 18 residues. CDR1 and CDR2 (germline): SGDLS, YYNGEE. CDR3 amino acids: CASSFLHTGTVDTGELFF.

The J gene is TRBJ2-3, the V gene TRBV12-3 or TRBV12-4; checking the TCRdb D call of TRBD1 is not possible without DNA. The length of the CDR3 is 14 residues. CDR3 amino acids: CASRPLDRADTQYF.

This chain links TRBV7-2 with TRBJ2-2; the D call from TCRdb, TRBD2, cannot be confirmed without DNA. The CDR3 spans 14 residues. Germline CDR1 reads SGHTA; CDR2 reads FQGNSA. CDR3 loop: CASSLAAGAGELFF.

The CDR3 reads CASSKRSYEQYF. The chain uses TRBV6-6 and TRBJ2-7; TCRdb proposes TRBD2, but this gene call is untestable without DNA. This CDR3 spans 12 amino acids. Germline loops: CDR1 MNHNY, CDR2 SVGAGI (reference sequence).